The sequence of this T cell receptor beta chain was determined in a study of cytomegalovirus exposure and HLA in healthy donors. As for the study in general: An analysis done earlier identified 95 million to 140 million unique TCR beta sequences from about 180 million T cells. Caucasian-associated ancestry cluster membership applied to over 80% of a few hundred genotyped donors.

Despite likely unrecorded immune exposures, the donors were nominally healthy at the time of sampling. This clone was detected only a few times. What it binds is unknown. V was trimmed by 6 bases and J by 4 bases, leaving 13 bases between them. Germline V gives CDR1 MNHNY, CDR2 SVGAGI (reference sequence). CDR3 size: 14 residues. General study results and limits: V- and J-gene trimming of TCR beta was linked (in a later analysis) to a missense DCLRE1C variant.

PCR involved 60 Vbeta and 13 Jbeta primers. This table comes from immunoSEQ multiplex PCR, and its TCRdb copy is limited to in-frame clones, with some not included. The data show about 140,000 clones, approximately 82% seen once. The specimen was PBMCs. The clonotype originates from a man between 40 and 49 years old in good health and CMV-seronegative. The rearrangement links TRBV6-6 to TRBJ1-5, with TRBD1 as a possible D gene (5 bases). The CDR3 DNA is TGTGCCAGCAGCGCAGGGTATCGAAATCAGCCCCAGCATTTT. It codes for CASSAGYRNQPQHF.